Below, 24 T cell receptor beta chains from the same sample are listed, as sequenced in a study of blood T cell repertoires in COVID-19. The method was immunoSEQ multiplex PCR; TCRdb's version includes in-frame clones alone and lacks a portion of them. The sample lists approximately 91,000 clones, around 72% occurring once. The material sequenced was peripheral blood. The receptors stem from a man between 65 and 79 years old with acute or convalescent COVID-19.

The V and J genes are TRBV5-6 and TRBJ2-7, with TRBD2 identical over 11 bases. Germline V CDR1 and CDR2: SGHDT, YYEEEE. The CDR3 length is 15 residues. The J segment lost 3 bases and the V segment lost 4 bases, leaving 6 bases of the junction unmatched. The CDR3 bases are TGTGCCAGCAGCCGGACTAGCGGGCTAGTCTACGAGCAGTACTTC. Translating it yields CASSRTSGLVYEQYF.

Here the CDR3 reads CASSRDRSTGELFF. The CDR3 DNA sequence: TGTGCCAGCAGCCGGGACAGAAGCACCGGGGAGCTGTTTTTT. V usage is TRBV11-3 and J usage is TRBJ2-2; 7 nucleotides match TRBD1. This CDR3 comprises 14 residues. Germline CDR1 is SGHNT and CDR2 is YENEEA. The J segment lost 4 bases and the V segment lost 5 bases, leaving 4 bases of the junction unmatched.

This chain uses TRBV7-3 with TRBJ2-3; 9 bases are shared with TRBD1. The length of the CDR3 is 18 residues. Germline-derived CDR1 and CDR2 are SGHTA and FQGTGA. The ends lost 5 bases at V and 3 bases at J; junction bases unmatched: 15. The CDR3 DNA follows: TGTGCCAGCAGCCAAATACCGGGACAGGGATTGGTGACAGATACGCAGTATTTT. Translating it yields CASSQIPGQGLVTDTQYF. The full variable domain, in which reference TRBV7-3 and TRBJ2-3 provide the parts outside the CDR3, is GAGVSQTPSNKVTEKGKYVELRCDPISGHTALYWYRQSLGQGPEFLIYFQGTGAADDSGLPNDRFFAVRPEGSVSTLKIQRTERGDSAVYLCASSQIPGQGLVTDTQYFGPGTRLTVL.

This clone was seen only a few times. CDR3 DNA sequence: TGTGCCAGCAGTGGGACAGTCTCCTACGAGCAGTACTTC. Its translation is CASSGTVSYEQYF. The chain recombines TRBV25-1 with TRBJ2-7; possibly TRBD1 for D (6 bases). There are 13 residues in the CDR3. The germline V gene has CDR1 MGHDK and CDR2 SYGVNS. With 4 bases removed from V and 0 bases from J, the gap between germline ends came to 7 bases.

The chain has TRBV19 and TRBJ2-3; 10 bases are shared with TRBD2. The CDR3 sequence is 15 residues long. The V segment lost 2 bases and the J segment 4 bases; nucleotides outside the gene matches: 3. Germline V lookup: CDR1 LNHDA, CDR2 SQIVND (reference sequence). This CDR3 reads CASSISGGAPDTQYF. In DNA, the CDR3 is TGTGCCAGTAGTATAAGCGGGGGGGCCCCAGATACGCAGTATTTT. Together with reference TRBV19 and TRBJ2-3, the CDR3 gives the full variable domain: DGGITQSPKYLFRKEGQNVTLSCEQNLNHDAMYWYRQDPGQGLRLIYYSQIVNDFQKGDIAEGYSVSREKKESFPLTVTSAQKNPTAFYLCASSISGGAPDTQYFGPGTRLTVL.

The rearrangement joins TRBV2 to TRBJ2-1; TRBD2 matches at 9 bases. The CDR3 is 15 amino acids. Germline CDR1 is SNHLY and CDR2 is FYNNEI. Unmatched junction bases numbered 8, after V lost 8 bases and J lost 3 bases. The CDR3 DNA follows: TGTGCCAGCGGGGGGACTAGCAATATCTACAATGAGCAGTTCTTC. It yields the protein CASGGTSNIYNEQFF. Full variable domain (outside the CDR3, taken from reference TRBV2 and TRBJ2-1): EPEVTQTPSHQVTQMGQEVILRCVPISNHLYFYWYRQILGQKVEFLVSFYNNEISEKSEIFDDQFSVERPDGSNFTLKIRSTKLEDSAMYFCASGGTSNIYNEQFFGPGTRLTVL.

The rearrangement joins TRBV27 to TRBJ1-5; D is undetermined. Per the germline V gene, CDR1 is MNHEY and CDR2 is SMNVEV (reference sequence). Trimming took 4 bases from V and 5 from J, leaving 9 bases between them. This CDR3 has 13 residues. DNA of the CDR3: TGTGCCAGCAGTTCCGGGTTTTATCAGCCCCAGCATTTT. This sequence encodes CASSSGFYQPQHF.

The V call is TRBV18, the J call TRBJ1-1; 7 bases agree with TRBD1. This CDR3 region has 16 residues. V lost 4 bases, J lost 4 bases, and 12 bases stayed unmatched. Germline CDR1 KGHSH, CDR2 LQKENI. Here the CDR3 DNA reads TGTGCCAGCTCACGACAGGGCCTCGGCCGTGGCACTGAAGCTTTCTTT. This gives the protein CASSRQGLGRGTEAFF.

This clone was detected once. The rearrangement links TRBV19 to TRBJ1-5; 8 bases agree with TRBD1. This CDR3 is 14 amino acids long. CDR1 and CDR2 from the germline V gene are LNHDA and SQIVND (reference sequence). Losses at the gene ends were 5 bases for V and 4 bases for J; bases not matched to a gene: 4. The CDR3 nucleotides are TGTGCCAGTAGTCTTACAGGGGGTAATCAGCCCCAGCATTTT. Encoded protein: CASSLTGGNQPQHF.

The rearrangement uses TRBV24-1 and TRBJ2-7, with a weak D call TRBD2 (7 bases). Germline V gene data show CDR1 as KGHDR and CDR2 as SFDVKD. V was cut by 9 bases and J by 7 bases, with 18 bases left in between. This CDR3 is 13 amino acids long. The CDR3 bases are TGTGCCACCGGGGGGGCAGCCCTTGAGGAGCAGTACTTC. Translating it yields CATGGAALEEQYF.

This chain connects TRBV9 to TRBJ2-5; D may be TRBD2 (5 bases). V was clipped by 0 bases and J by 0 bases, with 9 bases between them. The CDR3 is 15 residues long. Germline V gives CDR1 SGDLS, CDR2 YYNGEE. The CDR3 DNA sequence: TGTGCCAGCAGCGTAGCGATAGCGTACCAAGAGACCCAGTACTTC. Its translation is CASSVAIAYQETQYF. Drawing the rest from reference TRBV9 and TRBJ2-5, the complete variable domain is DSGVTQTPKHLITATGQRVTLRCSPRSGDLSVYWYQQSLDQGLQFLIQYYNGEERAKGNILERFSAQQFPDLHSELNLSSLELGDSALYFCASSVAIAYQETQYFGPGTRLLVL.

CDR3 DNA: TGTGCCAGCAGCGCGGACAGAACTTATGGCTACACCTTC. It encodes CASSADRTYGYTF. The V gene is TRBV5-6, the J gene TRBJ1-2; a possible D gene is TRBD1 (6 bases). The V end lost 4 bases, the J end lost 5 bases, and 12 bases lay between the germline ends. This CDR3 has 13 residues. Germline CDR1 SGHDT, CDR2 YYEEEE.

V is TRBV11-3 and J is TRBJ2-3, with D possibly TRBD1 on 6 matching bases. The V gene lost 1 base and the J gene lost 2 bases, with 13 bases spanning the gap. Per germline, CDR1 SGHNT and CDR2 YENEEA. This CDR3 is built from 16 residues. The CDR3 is CASSLGGHSTTDTQYF. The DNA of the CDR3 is TGTGCCAGCAGCTTAGGGGGACATAGTACCACAGATACGCAGTATTTT.

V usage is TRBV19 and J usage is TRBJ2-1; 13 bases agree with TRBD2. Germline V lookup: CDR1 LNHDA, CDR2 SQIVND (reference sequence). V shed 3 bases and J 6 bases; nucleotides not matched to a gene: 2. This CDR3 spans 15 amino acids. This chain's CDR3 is CASSIGTSGANEQFF. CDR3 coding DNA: TGTGCCAGTAGTATCGGGACTAGCGGGGCCAATGAGCAGTTCTTC.

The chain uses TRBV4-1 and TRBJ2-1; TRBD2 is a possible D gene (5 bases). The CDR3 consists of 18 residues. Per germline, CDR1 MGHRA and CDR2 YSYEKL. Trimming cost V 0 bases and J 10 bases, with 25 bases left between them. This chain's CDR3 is CASSQDPPPGIPFPEQFF. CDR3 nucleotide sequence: TGCGCCAGCAGCCAAGATCCGCCCCCCGGGATCCCCTTCCCCGAGCAGTTCTTC.

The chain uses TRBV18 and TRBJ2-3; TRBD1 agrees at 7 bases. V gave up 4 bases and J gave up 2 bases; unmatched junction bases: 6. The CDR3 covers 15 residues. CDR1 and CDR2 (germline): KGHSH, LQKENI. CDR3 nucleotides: TGTGCCAGCTCACAACAGGGGTTGAACACAGATACGCAGTATTTT. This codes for CASSQQGLNTDTQYF. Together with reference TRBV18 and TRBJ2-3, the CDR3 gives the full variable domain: NAGVMQNPRHLVRRRGQEARLRCSPMKGHSHVYWYRQLPEEGLKFMVYLQKENIIDESGMPKERFSAEFPKEGPSILRIQQVVRGDSAAYFCASSQQGLNTDTQYFGPGTRLTVL.

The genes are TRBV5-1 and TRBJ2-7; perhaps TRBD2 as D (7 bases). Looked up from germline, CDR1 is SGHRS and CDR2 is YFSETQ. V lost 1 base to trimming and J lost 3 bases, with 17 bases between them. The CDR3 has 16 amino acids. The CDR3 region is CASSLPVGGLGYEQYF. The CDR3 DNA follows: TGCGCCAGCAGCTTGCCCGTCGGGGGGCTGGGCTACGAGCAGTACTTC.

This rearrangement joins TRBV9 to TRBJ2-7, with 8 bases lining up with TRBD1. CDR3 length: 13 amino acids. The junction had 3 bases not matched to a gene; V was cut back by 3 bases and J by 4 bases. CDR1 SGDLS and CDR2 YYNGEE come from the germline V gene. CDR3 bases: TGTGCCAGCAGCGATGACAGGGGATACGAGCAGTACTTC. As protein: CASSDDRGYEQYF.

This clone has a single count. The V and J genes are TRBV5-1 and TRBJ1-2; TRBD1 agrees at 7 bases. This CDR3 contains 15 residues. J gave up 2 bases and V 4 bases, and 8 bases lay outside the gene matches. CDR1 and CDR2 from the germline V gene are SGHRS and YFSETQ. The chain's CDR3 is CASSPAPGQNYGYTF. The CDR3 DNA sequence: TGCGCCAGCAGCCCGGCCCCGGGACAGAACTATGGCTACACCTTC. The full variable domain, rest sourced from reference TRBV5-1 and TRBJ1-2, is KAGVTQTPRYLIKTRGQQVTLSCSPISGHRSVSWYQQTPGQGLQFLFEYFSETQRNKGNFPGRFSGRQFSNSRSEMNVSTLELGDSALYLCASSPAPGQNYGYTFGSGTRLTVV.

CDR3 nucleotide sequence: TGTGCCAGCAGCCTAGCGGCTACGAACACCGGGGAGCTGTTTTTT. Its translation is CASSLAATNTGELFF. The rearrangement links TRBV7-3 to TRBJ2-2, with 7 bases matching TRBD2. Germline V gene sequence: CDR1 SGHTA, CDR2 FQGTGA. The CDR3 sequence is 15 residues long. Germline trimming cut 5 bases from V and 0 bases from J; bases unmatched to any gene: 3.

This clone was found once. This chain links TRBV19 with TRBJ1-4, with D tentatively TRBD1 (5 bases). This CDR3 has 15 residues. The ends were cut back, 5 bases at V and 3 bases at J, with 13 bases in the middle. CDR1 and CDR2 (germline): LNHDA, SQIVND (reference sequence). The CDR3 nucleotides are TGTGCCAGTAGTCCGGCTAAGGGGTCTAATGAAAAACTGTTTTTT. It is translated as CASSPAKGSNEKLFF.

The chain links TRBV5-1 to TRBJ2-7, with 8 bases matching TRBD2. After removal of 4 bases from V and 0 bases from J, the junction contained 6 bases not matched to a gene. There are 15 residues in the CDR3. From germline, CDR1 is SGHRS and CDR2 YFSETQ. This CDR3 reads CASSTVAGSSYEQYF. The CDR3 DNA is TGCGCCAGCAGCACTGTAGCGGGAAGCTCCTACGAGCAGTACTTC.

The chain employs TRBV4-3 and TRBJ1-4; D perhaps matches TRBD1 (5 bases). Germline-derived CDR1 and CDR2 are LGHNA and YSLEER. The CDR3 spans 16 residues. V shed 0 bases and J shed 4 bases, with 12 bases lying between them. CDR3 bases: TGCGCCAGCAGCCAAGAACCGCGGGGCCTTAATGAAAAACTGTTTTTT. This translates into CASSQEPRGLNEKLFF.

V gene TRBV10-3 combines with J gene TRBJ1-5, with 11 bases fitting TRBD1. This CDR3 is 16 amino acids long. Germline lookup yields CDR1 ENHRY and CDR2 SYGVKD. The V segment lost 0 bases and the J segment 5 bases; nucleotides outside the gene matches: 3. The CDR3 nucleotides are TGTGCCATCAGTGAGTCGAGGACAGGGGGCGATCAGCCCCAGCATTTT. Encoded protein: CAISESRTGGDQPQHF.